This T cell receptor beta chain was sequenced for a study of OX40 agonist ivuxolimab in advanced cancers. Turning to the study itself: Clinicians treated patients with ivuxolimab, an agonistic anti-OX40 (CD134) antibody.

Baseline was the first blood sampling point, followed by cycle 4 day 1 and cycle 7 day 1. This CDR3 comprises 18 residues. J lost 0 bases, V lost 4 bases, and 11 bases had no gene match. CDR1 and CDR2 from the germline V gene are SGHDT and YYEEEE. The table came from immunoSEQ multiplex PCR; TCRdb's copy has only in-frame clones and leaves some out. The table includes more than 80,000 clones, about 88% detected once. The source material was CD4+ or CD8+ T cells sorted from blood, sampled in a trial of the OX40 agonist ivuxolimab. The source of this sequence is an adult with an advanced solid tumor such as melanoma, head and neck, liver or kidney cancer. The V gene is TRBV5-6, the J gene TRBJ2-3; 10 nucleotides agree with TRBD2. Here the CDR3 reads CASSLRRTSGPSTDTQYF. The CDR3 DNA follows: TGTGCCAGCAGCCTGCGGCGGACTAGCGGCCCTAGCACAGATACGCAGTATTTT.